This TCR beta chain was observed in a study of beta chain features in type 1 diabetes. Regarding the study as a whole: Shorter TCRB CDR3s, moderately but significantly so, were found in Type 1 diabetes patients in all four CD4+ subsets.

This clone was counted a few times. Its antigen is unknown. A heparinised blood draw that averaged approximately 110 mL was obtained once from each donor. Unmatched junction bases numbered 9, after V lost 7 bases and J lost 4 bases. CDR3 length equals 15 residues. Germline CDR1 ENHRY, CDR2 SYGVKD. TCRB transcripts that were expressed got sequenced, as all of the isolated RNA had been reverse transcribed. TCRdb's copy holds only in-frame clones and misses some; the assay was immunoSEQ multiplex PCR. Of fewer than 250,000 clones listed, around 9.6% are singletons. The receptor was derived from a woman between 18 and 29 years old in good health. The chain employs TRBV10-3 and TRBJ1-1; 10 nucleotides line up with TRBD1. The sequenced material came from naive CD4+ T cells from blood. CDR3 DNA: TGTGCCATCAATCTTGGGGGACAGGGGATCACTGAAGCTTTCTTT. Protein sequence: CAINLGGQGITEAFF.